These T cell receptor beta chains were read from a single sample in a study of cytomegalovirus exposure and HLA in healthy donors. Clones were sequenced by immunoSEQ multiplex PCR, and TCRdb holds only the in-frame ones, with some missing. The sample includes about 200,000 clones, around 88% of them seen just once. Sequencing used PBMCs. These receptors were collected from a woman aged 18-29 years in good health and CMV-seronegative. Both conserved end residues are part of each CDR3. The D gene is left open where the match is weak. Expanded clones are given a class, and other clones once, few, many or no size at all.

>TRBV16|once|NA|TRBJ1-2
CASSPFLGGAGDYGYTF
TGTGCCAGCAGCCCCTTTCTAGGGGGGGCAGGTGACTATGGCTACACCTTC
>TRBV7-6|NA|NA|TRBJ2-3
CASSLSIYFSTDTQYF
TGTGCCAGCAGCTTGAGCATTTACTTTAGCACAGATACGCAGTATTTT
>TRBV9|NA|TRBD1|TRBJ1-3
CASSVGTGLSGNTIYF
TGTGCCAGCAGCGTAGGGACAGGCCTCTCTGGAAACACCATATATTTT
>TRBV2|NA|NA|TRBJ2-3
CASSEASDTQYF
TGTGCCAGCAGTGAAGCCTCAGATACGCAGTATTTT
>TRBV4-1|once|NA|TRBJ2-4
CASSQGAQGRRVKNIQYF
TGCGCCAGCAGCCAAGGGGCTCAGGGGAGACGGGTCAAAAACATTCAGTACTTC
>TRBV28|NA|NA|TRBJ1-5
CASRTINLRGNQPQHF
TGTGCCAGCAGAACGATTAACTTGAGGGGGAATCAGCCCCAGCATTTT
>TRBV15|NA|TRBD2|TRBJ2-3
CATSGRTSGGADTQYF
TGTGCCACCAGCGGGCGGACTAGCGGGGGAGCAGATACGCAGTATTTT
>TRBV7-2|NA|TRBD2|TRBJ2-7
CASGILAGDYEQYF
TGTGCCAGCGGAATTCTAGCGGGAGATTACGAGCAGTACTTC
>TRBV5-1|once|TRBD1|TRBJ2-3
CASRRQGGADTQYF
TGCGCCAGCCGACGACAGGGTGGTGCAGATACGCAGTATTTT
>TRBV28|once|NA|TRBJ1-3
CASSSSQGNGNTIYF
TGTGCCAGCAGTTCCTCACAGGGAAATGGAAACACCATATATTTT
>TRBV5-1|NA|NA|TRBJ2-7
CASSSSPEYEQYF
TGCGCCAGCAGCTCCTCCCCAGAATACGAGCAGTACTTC
>TRBV28|NA|TRBD1|TRBJ2-7
CASRVTPGQGPYEQYF
TGTGCCAGCAGAGTAACGCCGGGACAGGGGCCCTACGAGCAGTACTTC
>TRBV28|few|NA|TRBJ2-7
CASSSNREGYEQYF
TGTGCCAGCAGTTCGAACAGGGAGGGCTACGAGCAGTACTTC
>TRBV9|NA|NA|TRBJ1-4
CASSGGRAAGWNEKLFF
TGTGCCAGCAGCGGCGGGAGAGCCGCGGGTTGGAATGAAAAACTGTTTTTT
>TRBV5-1|NA|NA|TRBJ2-1
CASSLIPGELGVYNEQFF
TGCGCCAGCAGCTTAATTCCGGGGGAACTCGGGGTCTACAATGAGCAGTTCTTC
>TRBV2|NA|NA|TRBJ2-7
CASTGEERF
TGTGCCAGCACTGGGGAGGAGCGATTC
>TRBV7-2|NA|TRBD2|TRBJ2-1
CASSLAGTSSVNEQFF
TGTGCCAGCAGCTTAGCCGGGACTAGCTCTGTTAATGAGCAGTTCTTC
>TRBV27|NA|NA|TRBJ2-1
CASRDPTGRGSDEQFF
TGTGCCAGCAGGGACCCCACAGGGAGGGGGTCTGATGAGCAGTTCTTC
>TRBV7-8|NA|TRBD2|TRBJ2-2
CASRHSGRNAGELFF
TGTGCCAGCCGCCATAGCGGGAGGAATGCCGGGGAGCTGTTTTTT
>TRBV28|NA|NA|TRBJ2-7
CASSFRTSSDEQYF
TGTGCCAGCAGTTTTCGAACTAGCTCTGACGAGCAGTACTTC
>TRBV19|NA|TRBD2|TRBJ2-1
CASSIGTSGRMNEQFF
TGTGCCAGTAGTATAGGGACTAGCGGGAGGATGAATGAGCAGTTCTTC
>TRBV19|NA|NA|TRBJ1-1
CASSIREGFTEAFF
TGTGCCAGTAGTATCCGGGAGGGGTTCACTGAAGCTTTCTTT
>TRBV27|NA|TRBD2|TRBJ2-1
CASSLLAGGVEQFF
TGTGCCAGCAGTTTGCTAGCGGGAGGGGTTGAGCAGTTCTTC
>TRBV7-3|NA|TRBD1|TRBJ2-7
CASSDRDRDSYEQYF
TGTGCCAGCAGCGACCGGGACAGGGATTCCTACGAGCAGTACTTC
>TRBV6-4|NA|NA|TRBJ2-2
CASSDYVAGELFF
TGTGCCAGCAGTGACTATGTAGCCGGGGAGCTGTTTTTT
>TRBV28|NA|NA|TRBJ1-1
CASSSGPGDPEAFF
TGTGCCAGCAGTTCAGGGCCGGGGGATCCTGAAGCTTTCTTT
>TRBV6-5|once|TRBD1|TRBJ2-7
CASSGRDRGRYEQYF
TGTGCCAGCAGTGGCCGGGACAGGGGTCGGTACGAGCAGTACTTC